Included here is one T cell receptor (beta chain) sequence, with context. Its antigen is unknown. This specimen comes from a study of shared clonotypes between healthy human individuals. General study findings and limits: Non-shared clonotypes displayed generation probabilities falling below those of clonotypes present in all four donors.

In germline, CDR1 is SGHRS, CDR2 YFSETQ. CDR3 size: 14 residues. J was trimmed by 2 bases and V by 5 bases; bases with no gene match: 5. Positively selected for CCR7, the CD45RO-negative cells used as naive CD8 cells excluded terminally differentiated effector memory CD45RA+ cells. Here immunoSEQ multiplex PCR was the method, and the copy in TCRdb shows in-frame clones only, minus some. The sample contains hundreds of thousands of clones, about 97% of which appear only once. The TCR sequence derives from a man aged 25 to 45 in good health. Sequencing was done on a sample of naive CD8+ T cells sorted from blood. The V gene is TRBV5-1, the J gene TRBJ2-5, with 8 bases lining up with TRBD1. CDR3 amino acids: CASSSDRGQETQYF. CDR3 DNA: TGCGCCAGCAGTTCTGACAGGGGTCAAGAGACCCAGTACTTC.